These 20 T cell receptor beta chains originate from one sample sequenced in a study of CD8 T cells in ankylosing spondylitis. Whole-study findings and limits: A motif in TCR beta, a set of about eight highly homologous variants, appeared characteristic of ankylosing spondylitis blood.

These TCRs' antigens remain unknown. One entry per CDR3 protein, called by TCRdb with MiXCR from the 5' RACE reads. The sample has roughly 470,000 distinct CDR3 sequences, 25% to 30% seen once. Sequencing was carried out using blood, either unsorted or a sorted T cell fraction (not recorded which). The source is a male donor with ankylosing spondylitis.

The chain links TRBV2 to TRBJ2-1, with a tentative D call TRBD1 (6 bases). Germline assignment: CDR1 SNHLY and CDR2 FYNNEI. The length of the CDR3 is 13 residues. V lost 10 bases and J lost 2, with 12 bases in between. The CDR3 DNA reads TGTGCCACACGTGGGGGCCCCTACAATGAGCAGTTCTTC. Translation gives CATRGGPYNEQFF.

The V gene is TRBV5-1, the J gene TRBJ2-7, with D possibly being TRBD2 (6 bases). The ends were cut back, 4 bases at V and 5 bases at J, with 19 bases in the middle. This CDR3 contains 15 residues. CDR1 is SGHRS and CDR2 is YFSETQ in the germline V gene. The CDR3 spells CASSVTSRQPDEQYF. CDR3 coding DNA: TGCGCCAGCAGCGTCACTAGCAGACAACCCGACGAGCAGTACTTC. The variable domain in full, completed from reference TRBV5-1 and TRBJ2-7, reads KAGVTQTPRYLIKTRGQQVTLSCSPISGHRSVSWYQQTPGQGLQFLFEYFSETQRNKGNFPGRFSGRQFSNSRSEMNVSTLELGDSALYLCASSVTSRQPDEQYFGPGTRLTVT.

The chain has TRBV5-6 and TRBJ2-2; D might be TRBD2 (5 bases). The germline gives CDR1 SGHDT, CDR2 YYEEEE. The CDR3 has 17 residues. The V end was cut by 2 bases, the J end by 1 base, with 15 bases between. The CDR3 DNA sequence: TGTGCCAGCAGCTTCTACATCTCTGCGGGGAACACCGGGGAGCTGTTTTTT. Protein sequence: CASSFYISAGNTGELFF.

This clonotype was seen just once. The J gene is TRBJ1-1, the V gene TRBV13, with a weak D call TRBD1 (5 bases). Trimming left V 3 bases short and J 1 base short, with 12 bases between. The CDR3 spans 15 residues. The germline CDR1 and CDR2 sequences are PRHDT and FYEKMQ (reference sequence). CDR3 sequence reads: CASSFAPRGNTEAFF. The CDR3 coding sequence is TGTGCCAGCAGCTTTGCCCCTAGGGGGAACACTGAAGCTTTCTTT. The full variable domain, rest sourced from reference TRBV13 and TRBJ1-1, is AAGVIQSPRHLIKEKRETATLKCYPIPRHDTVYWYQQGPGQDPQFLISFYEKMQSDKGSIPDRFSAQQFSDYHSELNMSSLELGDSALYFCASSFAPRGNTEAFFGQGTRLTVV.

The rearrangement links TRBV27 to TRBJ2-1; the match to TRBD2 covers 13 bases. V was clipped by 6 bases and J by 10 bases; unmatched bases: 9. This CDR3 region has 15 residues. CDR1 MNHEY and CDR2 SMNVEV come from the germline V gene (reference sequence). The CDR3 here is CASRLLAGGPGEQFF. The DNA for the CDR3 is TGTGCCAGCAGACTACTAGCGGGAGGGCCCGGCGAGCAGTTCTTC.

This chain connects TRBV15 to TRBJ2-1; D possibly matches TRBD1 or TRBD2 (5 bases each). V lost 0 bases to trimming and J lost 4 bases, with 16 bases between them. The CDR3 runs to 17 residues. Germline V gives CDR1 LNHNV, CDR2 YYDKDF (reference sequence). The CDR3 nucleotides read TGTGCCACCAGCAGAGATTGGGGGAGTTTGAGATACAATGAGCAGTTCTTC. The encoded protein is CATSRDWGSLRYNEQFF.

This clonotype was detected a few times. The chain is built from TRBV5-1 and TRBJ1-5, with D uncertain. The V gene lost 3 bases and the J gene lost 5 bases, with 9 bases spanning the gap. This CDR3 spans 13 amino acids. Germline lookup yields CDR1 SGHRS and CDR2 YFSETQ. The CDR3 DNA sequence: TGCGCCAGCAGCTGGGAAAGGGATCAGCCCCAGCATTTT. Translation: CASSWERDQPQHF.

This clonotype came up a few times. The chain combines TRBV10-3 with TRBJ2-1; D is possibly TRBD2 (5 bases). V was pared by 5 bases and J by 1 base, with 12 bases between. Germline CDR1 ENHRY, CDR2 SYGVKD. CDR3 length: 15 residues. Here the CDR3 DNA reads TGTGCCATCAGTACTTCCGGGGAATCCTACAATGAGCAGTTCTTC. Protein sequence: CAISTSGESYNEQFF.

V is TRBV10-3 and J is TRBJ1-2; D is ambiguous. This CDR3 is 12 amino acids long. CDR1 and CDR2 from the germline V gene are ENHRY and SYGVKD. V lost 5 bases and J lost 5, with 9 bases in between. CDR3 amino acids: CAISLDSYGYTF. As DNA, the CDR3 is TGTGCCATCAGTCTGGACTCATATGGCTACACCTTC.

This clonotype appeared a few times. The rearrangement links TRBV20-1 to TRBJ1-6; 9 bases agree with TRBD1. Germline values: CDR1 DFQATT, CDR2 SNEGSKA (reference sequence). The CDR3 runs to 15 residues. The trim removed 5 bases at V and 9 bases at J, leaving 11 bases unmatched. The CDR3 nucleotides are TGCAGTGCTGGGGGACAGGGACTATTGGGTTCACCCCTCCACTTT. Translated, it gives CSAGGQGLLGSPLHF.

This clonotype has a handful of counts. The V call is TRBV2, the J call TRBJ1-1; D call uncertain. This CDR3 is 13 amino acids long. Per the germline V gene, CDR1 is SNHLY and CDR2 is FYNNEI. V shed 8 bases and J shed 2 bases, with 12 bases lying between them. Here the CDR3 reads CASQGESNTEAFF. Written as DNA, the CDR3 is TGTGCCAGCCAAGGAGAATCCAACACTGAAGCTTTCTTT.

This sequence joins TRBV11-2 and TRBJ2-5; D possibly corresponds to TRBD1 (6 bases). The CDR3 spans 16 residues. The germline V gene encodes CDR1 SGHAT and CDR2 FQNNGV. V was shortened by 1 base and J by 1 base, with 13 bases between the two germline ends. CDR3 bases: TGTGCCAGCAGCTTAGTATCCGGGACACCCCAAGAGACCCAGTACTTC. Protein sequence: CASSLVSGTPQETQYF.

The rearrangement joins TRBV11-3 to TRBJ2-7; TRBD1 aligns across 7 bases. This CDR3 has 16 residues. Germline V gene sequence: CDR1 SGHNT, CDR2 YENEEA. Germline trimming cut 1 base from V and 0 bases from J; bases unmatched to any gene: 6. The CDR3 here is CASSLGGTVSSYEQYV. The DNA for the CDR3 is TGTGCCAGCAGCTTAGGGGGGACAGTGAGCTCCTACGAGCAGTACGTC.

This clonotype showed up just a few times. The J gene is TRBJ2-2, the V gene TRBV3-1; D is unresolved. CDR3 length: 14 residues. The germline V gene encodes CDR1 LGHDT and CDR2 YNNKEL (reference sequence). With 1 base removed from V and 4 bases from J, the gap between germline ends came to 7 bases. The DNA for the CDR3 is TGTGCCAGCAGCCAAGGAAAATTCACCGGGGAGCTGTTTTTT. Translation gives CASSQGKFTGELFF.

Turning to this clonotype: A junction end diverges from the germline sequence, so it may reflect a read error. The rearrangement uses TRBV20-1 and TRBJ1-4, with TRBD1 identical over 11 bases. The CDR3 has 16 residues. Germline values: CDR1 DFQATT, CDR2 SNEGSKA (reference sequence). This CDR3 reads CSATGTGGGTNEKLFF. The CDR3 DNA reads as TGCAGTGCTACCGGGACAGGGGGTGGGACTAACGAAAAACTGTTTTTT.

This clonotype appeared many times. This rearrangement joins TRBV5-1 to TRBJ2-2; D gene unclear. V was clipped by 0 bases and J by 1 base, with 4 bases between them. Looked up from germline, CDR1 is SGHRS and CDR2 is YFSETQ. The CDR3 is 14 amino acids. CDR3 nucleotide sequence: TGCGCCAGCAGCTTGGCACTGAACACCGGGGAGCTGTTTTTT. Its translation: CASSLALNTGELFF.

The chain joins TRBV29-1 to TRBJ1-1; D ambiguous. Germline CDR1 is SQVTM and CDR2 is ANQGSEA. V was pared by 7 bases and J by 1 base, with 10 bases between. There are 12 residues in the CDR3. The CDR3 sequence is CSGDRANTEAFF. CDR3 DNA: TGCAGCGGCGACCGGGCGAACACTGAAGCTTTCTTT.

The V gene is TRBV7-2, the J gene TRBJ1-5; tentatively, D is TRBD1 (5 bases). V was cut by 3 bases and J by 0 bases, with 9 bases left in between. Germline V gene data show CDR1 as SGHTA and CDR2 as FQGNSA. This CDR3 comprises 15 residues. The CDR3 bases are TGTGCCAGCAGCTTCCAGGGTAATAGCAATCAGCCCCAGCATTTT. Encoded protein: CASSFQGNSNQPQHF.

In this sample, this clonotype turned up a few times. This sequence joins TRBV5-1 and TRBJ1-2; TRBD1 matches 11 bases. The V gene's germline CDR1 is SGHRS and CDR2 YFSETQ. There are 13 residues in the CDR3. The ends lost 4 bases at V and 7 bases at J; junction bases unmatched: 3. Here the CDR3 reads CASSQDRGLGYTF. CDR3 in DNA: TGCGCCAGCAGCCAGGACAGGGGGCTTGGCTACACCTTC.

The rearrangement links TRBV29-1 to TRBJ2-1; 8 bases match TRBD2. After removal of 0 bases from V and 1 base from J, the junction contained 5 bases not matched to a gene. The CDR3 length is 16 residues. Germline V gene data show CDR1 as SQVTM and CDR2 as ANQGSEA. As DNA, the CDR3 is TGCAGCGTTGAAGATCACGCGGGAGGATCCTACAATGAGCAGTTCTTC. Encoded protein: CSVEDHAGGSYNEQFF.